The rows below give T cell receptor beta chains drawn from one sample of a study of blood T cell repertoires in COVID-19. Sequencing used immunoSEQ multiplex PCR; TCRdb keeps in-frame clones, though not all of them. The sample lists more than 70,000 clones, 80% seen once, with 10% to 13% in the top ten. The sample was peripheral blood. These receptors were obtained from a woman between 70 and 85 years old with acute or convalescent COVID-19. Each CDR3 is given with its conserved first and last residue. Fields, in order: clone size, V gene, D gene, J gene, CDR3 DNA, CDR3 protein. D genes are given only for firm matches. Clone size is given for some rows only: seen once, a few or many times, or a class if the clone is expanded.

>NA|TRBV6-2/TRBV6-3|NA|TRBJ2-5
TGTGCCAGCAGTCGCTCCCCGGGCAGCTCAACGGGGGAGACCCAGTACTTC
CASSRSPGSSTGETQYF
>NA|TRBV11-2|TRBD2|TRBJ2-2
TGTGCCAGCAGCTTACTAGCGGGAGGTTTCGGGGAGCTGTTTTTT
CASSLLAGGFGELFF
>NA|TRBV18|NA|TRBJ1-4
TGTGCCAGCTCACCGACAGGCCCTAATGAAAAACTGTTTTTT
CASSPTGPNEKLFF
>NA|TRBV6-5|NA|TRBJ2-6
TGTGCCACCTCCTCCTCTGGGGCCAACGTCCTGACTTTC
CATSSSGANVLTF
>once|TRBV5-1|NA|TRBJ1-5
TGCGCCAGCAGCTTGGGTCTCAATCAGCCCCAGCATTTT
CASSLGLNQPQHF
>NA|TRBV19|NA|TRBJ1-5
TGTGCCAGTAGTGCCTTCCAGGGGATGGGTCAGCCCCAGCATTTT
CASSAFQGMGQPQHF
>NA|TRBV5-1|TRBD2|TRBJ2-2
TGCGCCAGCAGCACGAGACTAGCGGGAGCTACTTCCGCGAACACCGGGGAGCTGTTTTTT
CASSTRLAGATSANTGELFF
>NA|TRBV29-1|TRBD1|TRBJ2-3
TGCAGCGTTGGACAGGGCGCAGATACGCAGTATTTT
CSVGQGADTQYF
>NA|TRBV6-5|NA|TRBJ1-5
TGTGCCAGCACGTCGGGGAATCAGCCCCAGCATTTT
CASTSGNQPQHF
>NA|TRBV7-2|TRBD1|TRBJ1-4
TGTGCCAGCAGGATGGGGACAGGGGGCGAAAAACTGTTTTTT
CASRMGTGGEKLFF
>NA|TRBV27|TRBD1|TRBJ1-2
TGTGCCAGCAGTCCGGGACAGGGGGCTCTTAACTATGGCTACACCTTC
CASSPGQGALNYGYTF
>NA|TRBV7-2|NA|TRBJ2-1
TGTGCCAGCAGCCAGGCGACGGGGAGCTACAATGAGCAGTTCTTC
CASSQATGSYNEQFF
>NA|TRBV5-1|TRBD2|TRBJ2-2
TGCGCCAGCAGCCCGGTCGGACTAGCGGGTTTTCCCACCGGGGAGCTGTTTTTT
CASSPVGLAGFPTGELFF
>NA|TRBV28|TRBD1|TRBJ1-1
TGTGCCAGCAGTGCCCGGACAGGGCGGAACACTGAAGCTTTCTTT
CASSARTGRNTEAFF
>NA|TRBV28|NA|TRBJ1-3
TGTGCCAGCAGGAGCACTGGAAACACCATATATTTT
CASRSTGNTIYF
>NA|TRBV4-2|NA|TRBJ1-1
TGTGCCAGCAGCCAAGAGCTCGGGGTTACTGAAGCTTTCTTT
CASSQELGVTEAFF
>NA|TRBV6-6|NA|TRBJ1-4
TGTGCCAGCAGTTACCGGGGAAAACTGTTTTTT
CASSYRGKLFF
>NA|TRBV9|TRBD1|TRBJ1-5
TGTGCCAGCAGTACCGGGACAGGAAATCAGCCCCAGCATTTT
CASSTGTGNQPQHF
>NA|TRBV18|NA|TRBJ1-1
TGTGCCAGTACCCGCGGGGGCTGGAACACTGAAGCTTTCTTT
CASTRGGWNTEAFF
>NA|TRBV28|NA|TRBJ2-1
TGTGCCAGCAGTTCCCGGGGCGGGGCCTACAATGAGCAGTTCTTC
CASSSRGGAYNEQFF
>NA|TRBV21-1|NA|TRBJ1-5
TGTGCCAGCAGCAAAGTCAGGGCCAATAGCAATCAGCCCCAGCATTTT
CASSKVRANSNQPQHF
>NA|TRBV18|NA|TRBJ2-7
TGTGCCAGCTCACCGCGACGGGTTTCCTACGAGCAGTACTTC
CASSPRRVSYEQYF